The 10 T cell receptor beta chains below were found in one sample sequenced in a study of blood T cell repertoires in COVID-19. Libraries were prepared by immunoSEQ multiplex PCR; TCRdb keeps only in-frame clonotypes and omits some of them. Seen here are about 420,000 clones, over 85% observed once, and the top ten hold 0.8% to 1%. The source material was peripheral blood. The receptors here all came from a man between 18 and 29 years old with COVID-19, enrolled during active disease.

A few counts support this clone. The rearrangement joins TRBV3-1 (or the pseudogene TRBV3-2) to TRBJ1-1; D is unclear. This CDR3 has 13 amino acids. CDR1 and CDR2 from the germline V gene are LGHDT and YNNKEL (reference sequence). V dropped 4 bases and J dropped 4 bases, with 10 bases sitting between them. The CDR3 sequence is CASSPVSGTEAFF. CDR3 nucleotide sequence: TGTGCCAGCAGCCCTGTAAGCGGCACTGAAGCTTTCTTT.

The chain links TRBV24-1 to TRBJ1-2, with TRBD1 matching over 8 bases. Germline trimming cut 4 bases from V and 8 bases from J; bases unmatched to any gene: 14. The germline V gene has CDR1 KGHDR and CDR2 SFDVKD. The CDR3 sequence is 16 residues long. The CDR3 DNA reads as TGTGCCACCAGTGAGCCTCCGGGACAGGAGGTTTGGGGCTACACCTTC. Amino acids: CATSEPPGQEVWGYTF.

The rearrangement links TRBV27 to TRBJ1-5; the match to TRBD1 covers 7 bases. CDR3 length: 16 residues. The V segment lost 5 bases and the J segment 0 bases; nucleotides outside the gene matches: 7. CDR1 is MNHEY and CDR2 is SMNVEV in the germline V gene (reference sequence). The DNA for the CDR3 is TGTGCCAGCAGTCCGAGGGGGCCGGGTAGCAATCAGCCCCAGCATTTT. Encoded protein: CASSPRGPGSNQPQHF.

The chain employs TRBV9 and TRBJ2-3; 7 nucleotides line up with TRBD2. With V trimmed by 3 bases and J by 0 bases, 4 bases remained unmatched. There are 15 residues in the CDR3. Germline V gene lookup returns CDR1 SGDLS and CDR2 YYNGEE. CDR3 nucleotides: TGTGCCAGCAGCGACACTAGCGCGAGCACAGATACGCAGTATTTT. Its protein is CASSDTSASTDTQYF. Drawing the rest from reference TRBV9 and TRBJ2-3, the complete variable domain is DSGVTQTPKHLITATGQRVTLRCSPRSGDLSVYWYQQSLDQGLQFLIQYYNGEERAKGNILERFSAQQFPDLHSELNLSSLELGDSALYFCASSDTSASTDTQYFGPGTRLTVL.

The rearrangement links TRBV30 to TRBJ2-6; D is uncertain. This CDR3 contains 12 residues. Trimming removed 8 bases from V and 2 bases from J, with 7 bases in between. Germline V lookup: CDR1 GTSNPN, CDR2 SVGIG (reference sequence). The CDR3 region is CASQAGANVLTF. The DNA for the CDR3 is TGTGCCAGCCAGGCTGGGGCCAACGTCCTGACTTTC.

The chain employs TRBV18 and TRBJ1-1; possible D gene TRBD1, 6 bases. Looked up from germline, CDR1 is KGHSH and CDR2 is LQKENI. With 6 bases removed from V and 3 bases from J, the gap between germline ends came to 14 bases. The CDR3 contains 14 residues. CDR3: CASSPGTKYTEAFF. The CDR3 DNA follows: TGTGCCAGCTCCCCCGGGACAAAGTACACTGAAGCTTTCTTT.

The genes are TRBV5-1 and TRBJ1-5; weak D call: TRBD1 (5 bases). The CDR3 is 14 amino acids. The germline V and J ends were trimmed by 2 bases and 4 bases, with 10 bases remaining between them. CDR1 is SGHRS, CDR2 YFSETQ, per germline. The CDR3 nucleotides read TGCGCCAGCAGCTTTCAGGGATGGAATCAGCCCCAGCATTTT. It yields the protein CASSFQGWNQPQHF.

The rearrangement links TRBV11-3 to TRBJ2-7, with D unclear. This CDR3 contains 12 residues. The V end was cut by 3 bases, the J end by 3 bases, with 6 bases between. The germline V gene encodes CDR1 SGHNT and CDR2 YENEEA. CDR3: CASSFGFYEQYF. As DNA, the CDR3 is TGTGCCAGCAGCTTCGGGTTCTACGAGCAGTACTTC.

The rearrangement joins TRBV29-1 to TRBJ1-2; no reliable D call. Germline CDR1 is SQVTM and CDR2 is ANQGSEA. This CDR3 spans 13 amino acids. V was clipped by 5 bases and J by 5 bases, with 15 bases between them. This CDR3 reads CSVKRGGSYGYTF. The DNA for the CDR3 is TGCAGCGTTAAACGAGGAGGGTCATATGGCTACACCTTC.

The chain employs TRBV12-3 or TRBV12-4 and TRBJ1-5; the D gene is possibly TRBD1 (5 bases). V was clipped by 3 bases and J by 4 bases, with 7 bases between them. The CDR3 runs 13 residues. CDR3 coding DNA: TGTGCCAGCAGTTTTGGGGGGAATCAGCCCCAGCATTTT. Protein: CASSFGGNQPQHF.